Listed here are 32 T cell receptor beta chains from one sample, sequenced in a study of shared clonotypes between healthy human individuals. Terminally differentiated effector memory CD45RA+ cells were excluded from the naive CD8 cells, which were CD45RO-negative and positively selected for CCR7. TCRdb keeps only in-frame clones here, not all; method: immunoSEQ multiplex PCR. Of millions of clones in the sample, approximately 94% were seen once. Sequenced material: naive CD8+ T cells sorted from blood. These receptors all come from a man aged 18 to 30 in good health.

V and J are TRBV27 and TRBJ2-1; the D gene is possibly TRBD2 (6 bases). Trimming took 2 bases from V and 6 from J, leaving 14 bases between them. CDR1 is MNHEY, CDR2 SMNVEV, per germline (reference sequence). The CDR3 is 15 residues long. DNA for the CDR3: TGTGCCAGCAGTTTACGGTCGGGAGCCCTCAATGAGCAGTTCTTC. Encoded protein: CASSLRSGALNEQFF.

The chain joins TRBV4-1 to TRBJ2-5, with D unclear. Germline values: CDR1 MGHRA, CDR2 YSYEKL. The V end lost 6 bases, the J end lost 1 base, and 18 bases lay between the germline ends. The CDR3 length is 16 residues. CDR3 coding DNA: TGCGCCAGCAGGAGCCGGACCCGAAATCCCCAAGAGACCCAGTACTTC. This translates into CASRSRTRNPQETQYF.

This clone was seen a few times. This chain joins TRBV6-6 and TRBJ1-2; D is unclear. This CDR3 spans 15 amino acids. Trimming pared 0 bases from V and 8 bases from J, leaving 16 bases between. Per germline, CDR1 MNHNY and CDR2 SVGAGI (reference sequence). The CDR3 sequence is CASSYSETYPQGYTF. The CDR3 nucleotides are TGTGCCAGCAGTTACTCAGAAACCTATCCACAGGGCTACACCTTC.

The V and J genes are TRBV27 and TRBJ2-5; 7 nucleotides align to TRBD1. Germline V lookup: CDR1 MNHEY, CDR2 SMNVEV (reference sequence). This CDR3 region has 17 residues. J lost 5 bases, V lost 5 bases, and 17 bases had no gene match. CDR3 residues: CASSALMVQGERETQYF. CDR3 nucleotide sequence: TGTGCCAGCAGTGCCCTAATGGTTCAGGGGGAGAGGGAGACCCAGTACTTC.

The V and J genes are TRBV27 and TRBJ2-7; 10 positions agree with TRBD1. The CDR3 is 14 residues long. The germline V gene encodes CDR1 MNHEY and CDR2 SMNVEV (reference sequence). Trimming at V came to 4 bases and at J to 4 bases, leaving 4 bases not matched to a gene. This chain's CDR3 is CASSSPGQGYEQYF. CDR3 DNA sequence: TGTGCCAGCAGTTCTCCGGGACAGGGGTACGAGCAGTACTTC.

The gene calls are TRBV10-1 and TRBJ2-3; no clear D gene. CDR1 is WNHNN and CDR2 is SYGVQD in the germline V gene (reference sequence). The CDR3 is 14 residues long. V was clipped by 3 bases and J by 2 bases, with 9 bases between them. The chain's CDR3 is CASSDEVNTDTQYF. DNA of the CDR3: TGCGCCAGCAGTGACGAGGTTAACACAGATACGCAGTATTTT.

CDR3 sequence (DNA): TGTGCCAGCAGCTCCGAAATGGCCTACGAGCAGTACTTC. Encoded protein: CASSSEMAYEQYF. The genes are TRBV7-9 and TRBJ2-7; D uncertain. Germline lookup yields CDR1 SEHNR and CDR2 FQNEAQ (reference sequence). V lost 4 bases to trimming and J lost 2 bases, with 9 bases between them. The CDR3 contains 13 residues.

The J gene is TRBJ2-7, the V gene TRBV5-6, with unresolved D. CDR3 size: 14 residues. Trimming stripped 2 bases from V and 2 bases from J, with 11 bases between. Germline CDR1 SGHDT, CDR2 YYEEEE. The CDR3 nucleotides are TGTGCCAGCAGCTTTATTCAGGCTCCCTACGAGCAGTACTTC. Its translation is CASSFIQAPYEQYF.

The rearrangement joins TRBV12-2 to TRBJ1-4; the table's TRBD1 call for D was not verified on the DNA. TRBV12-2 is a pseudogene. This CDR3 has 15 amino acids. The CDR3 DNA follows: TGTGCAAGTCGCTTACCTACAGGGCCGGCTGAAAAACTGTTTTTT. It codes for CASRLPTGPAEKLFF.

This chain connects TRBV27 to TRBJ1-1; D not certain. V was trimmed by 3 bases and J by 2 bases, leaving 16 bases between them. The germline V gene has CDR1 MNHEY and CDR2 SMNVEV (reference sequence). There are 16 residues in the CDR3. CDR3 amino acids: CASSLIGYLGNTEAFF. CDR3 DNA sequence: TGTGCCAGCAGTTTGATTGGATACTTAGGTAACACTGAAGCTTTCTTT.

The CDR3 protein is CASSLAGMEAFF. The CDR3, as DNA: TGTGCCAGCAGCTTAGCGGGCATGGAAGCTTTCTTT. V usage is TRBV7-9 and J usage is TRBJ1-1; D not certain. The CDR3 loop spans 12 amino acids. V lost 0 bases to trimming and J lost 8 bases, with 7 bases between them. Germline CDR1 and CDR2: SEHNR and FQNEAQ (reference sequence).

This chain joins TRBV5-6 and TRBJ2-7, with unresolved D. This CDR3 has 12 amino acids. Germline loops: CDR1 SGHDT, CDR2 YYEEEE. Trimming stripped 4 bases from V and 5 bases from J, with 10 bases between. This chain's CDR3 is CASSRALHEQYF. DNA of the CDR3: TGTGCCAGCAGCCGGGCGCTACACGAGCAGTACTTC.

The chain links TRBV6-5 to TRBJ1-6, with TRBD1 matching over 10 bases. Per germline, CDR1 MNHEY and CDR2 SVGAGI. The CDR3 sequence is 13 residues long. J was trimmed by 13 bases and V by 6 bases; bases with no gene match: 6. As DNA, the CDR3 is TGTGCCAGCAGATCCGGGACAGGGGCTCCCCTCCACTTT. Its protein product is CASRSGTGAPLHF.

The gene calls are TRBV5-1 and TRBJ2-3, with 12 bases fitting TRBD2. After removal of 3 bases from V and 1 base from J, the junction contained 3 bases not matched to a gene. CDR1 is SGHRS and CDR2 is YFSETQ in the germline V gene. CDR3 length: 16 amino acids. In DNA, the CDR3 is TGCGCCAGCAGCTACCGGACTAGCGGGGGCACAGATACGCAGTATTTT. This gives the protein CASSYRTSGGTDTQYF.

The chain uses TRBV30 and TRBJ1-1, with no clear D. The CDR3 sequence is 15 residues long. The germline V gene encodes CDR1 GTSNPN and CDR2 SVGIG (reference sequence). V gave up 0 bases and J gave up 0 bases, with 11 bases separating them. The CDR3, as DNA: TGTGCCTGGAGTGTACTTAAGGTCATGAACACTGAAGCTTTCTTT. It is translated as CAWSVLKVMNTEAFF.

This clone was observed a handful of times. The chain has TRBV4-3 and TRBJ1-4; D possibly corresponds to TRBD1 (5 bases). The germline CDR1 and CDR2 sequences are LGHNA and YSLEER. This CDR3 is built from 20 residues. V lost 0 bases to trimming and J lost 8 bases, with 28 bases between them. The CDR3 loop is CASSQDEVSRAIGPYEKLFF. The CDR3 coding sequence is TGCGCCAGCAGCCAAGATGAAGTCTCCAGGGCGATTGGACCGTACGAAAAACTGTTTTTT.

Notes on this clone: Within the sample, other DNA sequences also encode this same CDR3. CDR3 protein: CASRGTGSYEQYF. The CDR3 DNA follows: TGTGCCAGCAGGGGGACAGGTTCCTACGAGCAGTACTTC. V is TRBV6-1 and J is TRBJ2-7; 8 nucleotides line up with TRBD1. This CDR3 has 13 residues. CDR1 MNHNS and CDR2 SASEGT come from the germline V gene. The V segment lost 6 bases and the J segment 1 base; nucleotides outside the gene matches: 2.

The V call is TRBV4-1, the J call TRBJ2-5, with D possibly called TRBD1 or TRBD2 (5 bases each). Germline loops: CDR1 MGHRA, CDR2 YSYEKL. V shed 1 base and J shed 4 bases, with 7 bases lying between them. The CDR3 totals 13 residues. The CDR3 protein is CASSQGDGETQYF. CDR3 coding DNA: TGCGCCAGCAGCCAAGGGGACGGAGAGACCCAGTACTTC.

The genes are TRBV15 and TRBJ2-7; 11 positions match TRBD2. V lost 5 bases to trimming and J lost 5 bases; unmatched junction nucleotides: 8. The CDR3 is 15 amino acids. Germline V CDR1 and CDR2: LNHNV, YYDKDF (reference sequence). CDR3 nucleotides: TGTGCCACCAGCTTAGCGGGAGGGCAAGTCCACGAGCAGTACTTC. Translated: CATSLAGGQVHEQYF.

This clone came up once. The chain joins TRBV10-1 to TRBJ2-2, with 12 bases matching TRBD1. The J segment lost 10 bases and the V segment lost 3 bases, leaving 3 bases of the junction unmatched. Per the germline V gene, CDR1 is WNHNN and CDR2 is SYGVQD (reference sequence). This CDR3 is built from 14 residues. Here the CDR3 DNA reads TGCGCCAGCAGTGACGGGACAGGGGGCTTGGAGCTGTTTTTT. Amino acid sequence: CASSDGTGGLELFF.

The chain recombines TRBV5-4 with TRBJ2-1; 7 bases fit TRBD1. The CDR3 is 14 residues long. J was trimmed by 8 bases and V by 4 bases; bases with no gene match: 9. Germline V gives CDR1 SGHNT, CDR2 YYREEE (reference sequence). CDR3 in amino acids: CASSMDRSRHEQFF. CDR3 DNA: TGTGCCAGCAGCATGGACAGGTCCCGGCATGAGCAGTTCTTC.

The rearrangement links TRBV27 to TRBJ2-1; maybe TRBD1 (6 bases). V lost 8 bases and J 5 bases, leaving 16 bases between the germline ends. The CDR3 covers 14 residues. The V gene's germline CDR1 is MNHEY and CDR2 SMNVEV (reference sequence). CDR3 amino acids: CASGFRGIDNEQFF. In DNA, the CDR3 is TGTGCCAGCGGCTTCAGGGGAATAGACAATGAGCAGTTCTTC.

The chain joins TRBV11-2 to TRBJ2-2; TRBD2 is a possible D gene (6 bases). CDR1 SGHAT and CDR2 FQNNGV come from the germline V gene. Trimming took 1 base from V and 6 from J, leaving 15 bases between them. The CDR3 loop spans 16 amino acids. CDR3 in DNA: TGTGCCAGCAGCTTAGGTGCCGCGTGGGAGGCCGGGGAGCTGTTTTTT. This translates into CASSLGAAWEAGELFF.

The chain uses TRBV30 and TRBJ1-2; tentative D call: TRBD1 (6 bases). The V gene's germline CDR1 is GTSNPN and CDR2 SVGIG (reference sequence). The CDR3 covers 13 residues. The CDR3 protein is CGTETGHNYGYTF. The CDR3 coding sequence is TGTGGAACTGAGACAGGTCATAACTATGGCTACACCTTC.

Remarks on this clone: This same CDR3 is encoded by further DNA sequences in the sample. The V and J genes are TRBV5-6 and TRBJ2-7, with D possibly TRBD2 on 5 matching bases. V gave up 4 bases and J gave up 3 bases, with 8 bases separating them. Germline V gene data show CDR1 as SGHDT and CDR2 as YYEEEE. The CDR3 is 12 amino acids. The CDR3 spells CASSLRDYEQYF. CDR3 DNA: TGTGCCAGCAGCCTTCGGGACTACGAGCAGTACTTC.

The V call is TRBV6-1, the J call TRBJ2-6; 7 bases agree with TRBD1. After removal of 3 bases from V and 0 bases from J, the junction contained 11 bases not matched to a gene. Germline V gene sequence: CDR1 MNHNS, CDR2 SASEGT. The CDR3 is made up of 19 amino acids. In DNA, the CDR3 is TGTGCCAGCAGTGAGAAAACAGGGGCCCCGTTCTCTGGGGCCAACGTCCTGACTTTC. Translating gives CASSEKTGAPFSGANVLTF.

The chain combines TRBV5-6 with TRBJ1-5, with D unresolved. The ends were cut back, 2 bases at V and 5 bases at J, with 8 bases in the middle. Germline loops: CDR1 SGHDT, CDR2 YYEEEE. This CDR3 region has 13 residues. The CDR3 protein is CASSFGVDQPQHF. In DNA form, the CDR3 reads TGTGCCAGCAGCTTTGGTGTGGATCAGCCCCAGCATTTT.

In DNA, the CDR3 is TGTGCCAGCAGTCCCCCGGGGGAGGGGCCCACAGATACGCAGTATTTT. Its translation is CASSPPGEGPTDTQYF. V usage is TRBV7-2 and J usage is TRBJ2-3; 7 nucleotides match TRBD2. Germline lookup yields CDR1 SGHTA and CDR2 FQGNSA. J lost 2 bases, V lost 6 bases, and 11 bases had no gene match. CDR3 length equals 16 residues.

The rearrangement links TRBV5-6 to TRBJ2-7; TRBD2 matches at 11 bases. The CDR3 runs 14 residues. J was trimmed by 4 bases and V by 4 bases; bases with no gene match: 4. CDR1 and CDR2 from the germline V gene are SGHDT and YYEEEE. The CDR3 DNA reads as TGTGCCAGCAGCCAGGGACTAGCGGCTTACGAGCAGTACTTC. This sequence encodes CASSQGLAAYEQYF.

In nucleotides, the CDR3 is TGTGCCTGGAGTGGTATCGCCTACGAGCAGTACTTC. This translates into CAWSGIAYEQYF. The chain uses TRBV30 and TRBJ2-7, with no clear D. The germline CDR1 and CDR2 sequences are GTSNPN and SVGIG (reference sequence). This CDR3 has 12 residues. The V end lost 1 base, the J end lost 2 bases, and 6 bases lay between the germline ends.

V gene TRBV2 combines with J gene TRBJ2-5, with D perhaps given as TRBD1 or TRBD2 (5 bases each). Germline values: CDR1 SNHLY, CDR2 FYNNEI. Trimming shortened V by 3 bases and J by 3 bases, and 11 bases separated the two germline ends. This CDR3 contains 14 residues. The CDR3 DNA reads TGTGCCAGCAGTGATTTGGGACGGGAAGAGACCCAGTACTTC. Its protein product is CASSDLGREETQYF.

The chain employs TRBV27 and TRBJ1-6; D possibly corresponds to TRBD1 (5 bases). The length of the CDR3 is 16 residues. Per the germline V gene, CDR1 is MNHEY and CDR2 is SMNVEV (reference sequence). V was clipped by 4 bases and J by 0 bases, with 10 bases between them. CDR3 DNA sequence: TGTGCCAGCAGTTCAGGGCCAAGCTCCTATAATTCACCCCTCCACTTT. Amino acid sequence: CASSSGPSSYNSPLHF.